Listed below are T cell receptor beta chains from one sample, sequenced in a study of type 1 regulatory T cells. One entry per CDR3 protein, called by TCRdb with MiXCR from the reads. The sample holds 20,000 to 30,000 distinct CDR3 sequences, over 55% seen once. These receptors are not linked to any known antigen. The sequencing input was cultured T cells, either the whole culture or a sorted T cell fraction (not recorded which). The receptor set was obtained from a human donor in good health. The CDR3 runs from the conserved cysteine through the conserved F or W. The D gene is left open where the match is weak. Part of the rows lack a size; the others show once, few, many or a class for expanded clones.

DNA	CDR3	J	D	size	V
TGTGCCACCAGCAGAGGTCGGGACAGCATCTACGAGCAGTACTTC	CATSRGRDSIYEQYF	TRBJ2-7	TRBD1	medium-sized	TRBV15
TGCGCCAGCAGCTTGTGGACTAGCGGGAAAAACACCGGGGAGCTGTTTTTT	CASSLWTSGKNTGELFF	TRBJ2-2	TRBD2	-	TRBV5-1
TGTGCCTGGAGTGTGCCAGGACGCTCGACCCAGTACTTC	CAWSVPGRSTQYF	TRBJ2-5	-	-	TRBV30
TGTGCCAGCTCATCGTCGACAGTGGGTGGCAATCAGCCCCAGCATTTT	CASSSSTVGGNQPQHF	TRBJ1-5	-	-	TRBV18
TGTGCCAGCAGCTTAGAGGGAGGAGCTTTCTTT	CASSLEGGAFF	TRBJ1-1	-	-	TRBV7-9
TGTGCCAGCCGCCGGGACAGGGATCAGCCCCAGCATTTT	CASRRDRDQPQHF	TRBJ1-5	TRBD1	-	TRBV2
TGCGCCAGCACTGGCGGCGGGGGCCTCTACGAGCAGTACTTC	CASTGGGGLYEQYF	TRBJ2-7	-	-	TRBV5-1
TGTGCCAGCAGCTTAGTACGGAACACCGGGGAGCTGTTTTTT	CASSLVRNTGELFF	TRBJ2-2	-	few	TRBV7-2
TGCGCCAGCAGCCGAGTGGTATCTGAGACCCAGTACTTC	CASSRVVSETQYF	TRBJ2-5	-	few	TRBV5-1
TGCGCCAGCAGCTTGGCCACCTACAATGAGCAGTTCTTC	CASSLATYNEQFF	TRBJ2-1	-	-	TRBV5-1
TGTGCCAGCAGCTTGGATCACGATACCGGGGAGCTGTTTTTT	CASSLDHDTGELFF	TRBJ2-2	-	-	TRBV7-2
TGTGCCAGCGGGCGGAGCTCCTACGAGCAGTACTTC	CASGRSSYEQYF	TRBJ2-7	-	-	TRBV7-9
TGTGCCAGCAGCTCCCAGGGACGGCTGGGTTCGACCGGGGAGCTGTTTTTT	CASSSQGRLGSTGELFF	TRBJ2-2	-	-	TRBV3-1
TGTGCCAGCGACGGACTAGCGGGGGATTACTCCTACGAGCAGTACTTC	CASDGLAGDYSYEQYF	TRBJ2-7	TRBD2	once	TRBV2
TGTGCCAGCAGTGAAGACATATACAATGAGCAGTTCTTC	CASSEDIYNEQFF	TRBJ2-1	-	few	TRBV2
TGCGCCAGCAGCCCAGGACTAGCGGTTCAAGAGACCCAGTACTTC	CASSPGLAVQETQYF	TRBJ2-5	TRBD2	-	TRBV5-1
TGCGCCAGCACGACGAGAGCGGGGGGGACCTACGAGCAGTACTTC	CASTTRAGGTYEQYF	TRBJ2-7	TRBD2	-	TRBV4-1
TGTGCCAGTAGTGGAAGACTAGCGGGGGTTACAGATACGCAGTATTTT	CASSGRLAGVTDTQYF	TRBJ2-3	TRBD2	-	TRBV19
TGCGCCAGCAGCTTGGTGGGCCTCGACACCGGGGAGCTGTTTTTT	CASSLVGLDTGELFF	TRBJ2-2	-	-	TRBV5-1
TGTGCCAGCAGTCCAACGCCCCCGAACAGGGTGTCCTACTACGAGCAGTACTTC	CASSPTPPNRVSYYEQYF	TRBJ2-7	-	once	TRBV27
TGTGCCAGCAGTTTGGGGGACAGGGGATTAGCGTATACGCAGTATTTT	CASSLGDRGLAYTQYF	TRBJ2-3	TRBD1	-	TRBV12-3/TRBV12-4
TGCGCCAGCAGCCAAGAGCGGCAGGTTTACTATGGCTACACCTTC	CASSQERQVYYGYTF	TRBJ1-2	-	-	TRBV4-1
TGTGCCAGCAGCCAAGAGGAGCGGCAGCTCGAGCAGTACTTC	CASSQEERQLEQYF	TRBJ2-7	-	-	TRBV3-1
TGCAGTGCTAGAGATCTTGGGCTAGCATCCGAGCAGTACTTC	CSARDLGLASEQYF	TRBJ2-7	-	-	TRBV20-1
TGTGCCAGCAGCCACGAGAGCGGGGGGGGAGAGACCCAGTACTTC	CASSHESGGGETQYF	TRBJ2-5	TRBD2	-	TRBV7-6
TGTGCCAGCAGCGTACAGGGGGCAGGGGCAGATACGCAGTATTTT	CASSVQGAGADTQYF	TRBJ2-3	TRBD1	-	TRBV7-2
TGCGCCAGCAGCCCTCTACTAGCGGGGGCGTCAGATACGCAGTATTTT	CASSPLLAGASDTQYF	TRBJ2-3	TRBD2	-	TRBV4-3
TGTGCCAGCACCCAGATGAGGGTAGGGGAGACCCAGTACTTC	CASTQMRVGETQYF	TRBJ2-5	-	-	TRBV5-6
TGTGCCAGCAGCTTTATGGGTCTACGATTTGGGTCCGATAATTCACCCCTCCACTTT	CASSFMGLRFGSDNSPLHF	TRBJ1-6	-	-	TRBV7-9
TGTGCCAGCAAAGCCGGGGGAACAGGGAAAACTGAAGCTTTCTTT	CASKAGGTGKTEAFF	TRBJ1-1	-	-	TRBV6-2/TRBV6-3
TGTGCCAGCAGCGGAAGAGGTCGGACAGAGAACTATGGCTACACCTTC	CASSGRGRTENYGYTF	TRBJ1-2	-	-	TRBV7-9
TGTGCCAGCAGCTGGGGCGGACTACGGAACACTGAAGCTTTCTTT	CASSWGGLRNTEAFF	TRBJ1-1	-	-	TRBV7-9
TGTGCCAGCGCAGGACTAGCCGTCCTCGACGAGCAGTACTTC	CASAGLAVLDEQYF	TRBJ2-7	TRBD2	once	TRBV2
TGTGCCAGCAGCGAGGGGGGGGCGAACACTGAAGCTTTCTTT	CASSEGGANTEAFF	TRBJ1-1	-	once	TRBV7-9
TGCAGTGCTAGAGATCCGGCTCAGCCCCAGCATTTT	CSARDPAQPQHF	TRBJ1-5	-	few	TRBV20-1
TGTGCCAGCTCAGTGACGCTAGCAACTAATGAAAAACTGTTTTTT	CASSVTLATNEKLFF	TRBJ1-4	-	-	TRBV18
TGTGCCAGCAGTACGAGGGGCCGGAGCAATCAGCCCCAGCATTTT	CASSTRGRSNQPQHF	TRBJ1-5	-	-	TRBV12-3/TRBV12-4
TGCGCCAGCAGCCTCGCTTCGGGGTGGGGGGATACGCAGTATTTT	CASSLASGWGDTQYF	TRBJ2-3	-	-	TRBV4-1
TGTGCCATCAGCCCGGGACTAGCGGGGAGCACAGATACGCAGTATTTT	CAISPGLAGSTDTQYF	TRBJ2-3	TRBD2	-	TRBV10-3
TGTGCCAGCAGTCTAGTGTCTCTTCCCACCGGGGAGCTGTTTTTT	CASSLVSLPTGELFF	TRBJ2-2	-	medium-sized	TRBV7-2
TGCGCCAGCAGCTCTCAAGAGGTACACCTAGCGGGGGGACGCAATGAGCAGTTCTTC	CASSSQEVHLAGGRNEQFF	TRBJ2-1	TRBD2	-	TRBV4-1
TGTGCCAGCAGTGAGCCACAGGGGGGTTATAGCAATCAGCCCCAGCATTTT	CASSEPQGGYSNQPQHF	TRBJ1-5	TRBD1	-	TRBV2